This T cell receptor beta chain was recorded in a study of cytomegalovirus exposure and HLA in healthy donors. The study ran its PCR with 60 Vbeta and 13 Jbeta primers. Libraries were prepared by immunoSEQ multiplex PCR; TCRdb keeps only in-frame clonotypes and omits some of them. Found here are 150,000 to 200,000 clones, 65% to 90% of them singletons; the top ten hold 2% to 2.5%. Looked up from germline, CDR1 is LGHNA and CDR2 is YSLEER. V lost 0 bases to trimming and J lost 3 bases, with 18 bases between them. The CDR3 spans 17 residues. Sequenced material: PBMCs. This sequence originates from a woman aged 45-65 years in good health and CMV-seronegative. This sequence joins TRBV4-3 and TRBJ2-7; D is perhaps TRBD2 (5 bases). In nucleotides, the CDR3 is TGCGCCAGCAGCCAAGATCCCCGGGGAGCGGCCGGCTACGAGCAGTACTTC. Translating it yields CASSQDPRGAAGYEQYF.